Each of the 13 T cell receptor beta chains below was sequenced from the same sample in a study of shared clonotypes between healthy human individuals. CD45RO-negative cells were positively selected for CCR7, leaving out terminally differentiated effector memory CD45RA+ cells. Only in-frame clones appear in the TCRdb table, and some are missing; sequencing was by immunoSEQ multiplex PCR. The top ten clones hold less than 0.25% of a sample with 800,000 or so clones, roughly 96% of them seen once. Sequencing used naive CD8+ T cells sorted from blood. The receptor set was obtained from a man aged 25 to 45 in good health.

This clone came up once. This chain joins TRBV2 and TRBJ1-2; D not resolved. The CDR3 is 14 amino acids. V dropped 8 bases and J dropped 0 bases, with 13 bases sitting between them. Germline V gene lookup returns CDR1 SNHLY and CDR2 FYNNEI. CDR3 DNA: TGTGCCAGCGAAGAAACAGAGACTAACTATGGCTACACCTTC. Amino acid sequence: CASEETETNYGYTF.

CDR3 nucleotides: TGTGCCATCATGTCTACAGGCGGGAGGGCCGATTCCGGGGAGCTGTTTTTT. Encoded protein: CAIMSTGGRADSGELFF. The chain couples TRBV10-3 to TRBJ2-2, with 9 bases that match TRBD2. This CDR3 has 17 residues. V was clipped by 7 bases and J by 6 bases; unmatched bases: 15. The germline V gene encodes CDR1 ENHRY and CDR2 SYGVKD.

The V and J genes are TRBV19 and TRBJ1-2; maybe TRBD1 (6 bases). There are 16 residues in the CDR3. Trimming removed 5 bases at V and 4 bases at J, with 20 bases between. Germline V gene lookup returns CDR1 LNHDA and CDR2 SQIVND (reference sequence). Here the CDR3 DNA reads TGTGCCAGTAGTTCAGATACGGACAGAGAACTCTATGGCTACACCTTC. It yields the protein CASSSDTDRELYGYTF.

This clone has only one observation. V gene TRBV28 combines with J gene TRBJ2-2; D is uncertain. CDR1 and CDR2 from the germline V gene are MDHEN and SYDVKM. The ends were cut back, 3 bases at V and 4 bases at J, with 12 bases in the middle. This CDR3 has 15 amino acids. The CDR3 coding sequence is TGTGCCAGCAGTTTGAACACCCCGACCACCGGGGAGCTGTTTTTT. It encodes CASSLNTPTTGELFF.

The chain carries TRBV28 and TRBJ2-2; D is undetermined. Germline V CDR1 and CDR2: MDHEN, SYDVKM. V was trimmed by 3 bases and J by 4 bases, leaving 9 bases between them. The CDR3 runs 14 residues. CDR3 sequence: CASSFRLFTGELFF. CDR3 coding DNA: TGTGCCAGCAGTTTTAGATTATTCACCGGGGAGCTGTTTTTT. Filled out from reference TRBV28 and TRBJ2-2, the complete variable domain reads DVKVTQSSRYLVKRTGEKVFLECVQDMDHENMFWYRQDPGLGLRLIYFSYDVKMKEKGDIPEGYSVSREKKERFSLILESASTNQTSMYLCASSFRLFTGELFFGEGSRLTVL.

The chain employs TRBV2 and TRBJ1-1, with unresolved D. The CDR3 is 12 amino acids. Germline V gene sequence: CDR1 SNHLY, CDR2 FYNNEI. Trimming took off 4 bases at V and 5 bases at J, with 8 bases between the two ends. This chain's CDR3 is CASSGRGTEAFF. CDR3 nucleotides: TGTGCCAGCAGTGGTCGCGGGACTGAAGCTTTCTTT.

This clone appeared once. The genes are TRBV27 and TRBJ2-3; 9 bases align to TRBD2. The CDR3 loop spans 16 amino acids. Germline V gene lookup returns CDR1 MNHEY and CDR2 SMNVEV (reference sequence). Unmatched junction bases numbered 10, after V lost 7 bases and J lost 2 bases. This CDR3 is CASNSLAGESTDTQYF. The CDR3 region has the DNA TGTGCCAGCAACTCGTTAGCGGGAGAATCCACAGATACGCAGTATTTT.

This chain uses TRBV28 with TRBJ2-3; 9 bases fit TRBD2. This CDR3 has 16 residues. Germline values: CDR1 MDHEN, CDR2 SYDVKM. Trimming took 4 bases from V and 2 from J; bases not matched to a gene: 7. CDR3 in DNA: TGTGCCAGCAGTTCCCTAGCGGGATTGAACACAGATACGCAGTATTTT. Encoded protein: CASSSLAGLNTDTQYF.

The J gene is TRBJ2-2, the V gene TRBV27; D possibly corresponds to TRBD1 (9 bases). Trimming pared 7 bases from V and 3 bases from J, leaving 18 bases between. Per the germline V gene, CDR1 is MNHEY and CDR2 is SMNVEV (reference sequence). The CDR3 sequence is 16 residues long. The CDR3 coding sequence is TGTGCCAGCACCGGGGGGGACAGGGCTTACACCGGGGAGCTGTTTTTT. Translating gives CASTGGDRAYTGELFF.

V usage is TRBV5-4 and J usage is TRBJ2-5; TRBD2 matches at 9 bases. Trimming cost V 4 bases and J 4 bases; bases outside gene matches: 8. The CDR3 has 15 amino acids. Germline V CDR1 and CDR2: SGHNT, YYREEE (reference sequence). CDR3 in amino acids: CASSVEAGGLETQYF. The CDR3 nucleotides are TGTGCCAGCAGCGTAGAAGCGGGAGGATTAGAGACCCAGTACTTC. Supplemented by reference TRBV5-4 and TRBJ2-5, the full variable domain reads ETGVTQSPTHLIKTRGQQVTLRCSSQSGHNTVSWYQQALGQGPQFIFQYYREEENGRGNFPPRFSGLQFPNYSSELNVNALELDDSALYLCASSVEAGGLETQYFGPGTRLLVL.

The rearrangement joins TRBV6-1 to TRBJ1-5; maybe TRBD1 (6 bases). Germline lookup yields CDR1 MNHNS and CDR2 SASEGT. The CDR3 sequence is 13 residues long. Trimming removed 11 bases from V and 11 bases from J, with 22 bases in between. CDR3 sequence: CASAGEGPEAQHF. The CDR3 DNA is TGTGCCTCCGCAGGGGAAGGCCCCGAGGCCCAGCATTTT.

The chain carries TRBV6-5 and TRBJ1-3, with D maybe TRBD1 (5 bases). Looked up from germline, CDR1 is MNHEY and CDR2 is SVGAGI. The CDR3 contains 15 residues. The ends were cut back, 2 bases at V and 2 bases at J, with 10 bases in the middle. The CDR3 region has the DNA TGTGCCAGCAGTTACACAGGTCCAACTGGAAACACCATATATTTT. It codes for CASSYTGPTGNTIYF.

V and J are TRBV25-1 and TRBJ1-2; D is possibly TRBD1 (5 bases). Germline assignment: CDR1 MGHDK and CDR2 SYGVNS. The CDR3 loop spans 15 amino acids. The V gene lost 1 base and the J gene lost 4 bases, with 13 bases spanning the gap. The CDR3 nucleotides are TGTGCCAGCAGTGAATCAACCAGGGTTGGCTATGGCTACACCTTC. Translating it yields CASSESTRVGYGYTF.